These 9 T cell receptor beta chains came from one sample sequenced in a study of beta chain features in type 1 diabetes. cDNA synthesis used the whole RNA isolate, giving expressed TCRB sequences. Assay: immunoSEQ multiplex PCR; the TCRdb copy retains only in-frame clones and omits some. Counted here are under 550,000 clones, over 10% occurring once; the ten biggest clones make up 0.046%. The sequenced sample consisted of naive CD4+ T cells from blood. Every receptor here comes from a young woman in good health.

This sequence joins TRBV6-5 and TRBJ1-2, with TRBD1 matching 7 bases. Trimming took 5 bases from V and 11 from J; bases not matched to a gene: 14. This CDR3 is 14 amino acids long. Germline V gives CDR1 MNHEY, CDR2 SVGAGI. CDR3 sequence reads: CASSTRETGLQYTF. Written as DNA, the CDR3 is TGTGCCAGCAGTACCCGAGAGACAGGGTTGCAATACACCTTC.

This clone was seen only a few times. The chain recombines TRBV29-1 with TRBJ2-4; 8 bases fit TRBD1. V shed 6 bases and J 0 bases; nucleotides not matched to a gene: 4. Germline assignment: CDR1 SQVTM and CDR2 ANQGSEA. The CDR3 is 14 residues long. The CDR3 nucleotides read TGCAGCGTGTGGACAGGGCTAGCCAAAAACATTCAGTACTTC. Its translation: CSVWTGLAKNIQYF.

This clone has more than one count but fewer than ten. At one end, the junction sequence differs from germline, possibly due to a read error. CDR3 sequence reads: CASSSQWVAQGF. The CDR3 DNA is TGTGCCAGCAGTTCACAATGGGTCGCGCAGGGCTTC. V and J are TRBV28 and TRBJ2-7, with D tentatively TRBD1 (5 bases). The germline gives CDR1 MDHEN, CDR2 SYDVKM. The CDR3 has 12 residues.

The chain joins TRBV18 to TRBJ2-6; D uncertain. The CDR3 covers 15 residues. V shed 8 bases and J shed 4 bases, with 15 bases lying between them. Germline CDR1 is KGHSH and CDR2 is LQKENI. CDR3 coding DNA: TGTGCCAGCCCCCGCTTGGTGGCCGGGGCCAACGTCCTGACTTTC. As protein: CASPRLVAGANVLTF. Full variable domain (remainder filled in from reference TRBV18 and TRBJ2-6): NAGVMQNPRHLVRRRGQEARLRCSPMKGHSHVYWYRQLPEEGLKFMVYLQKENIIDESGMPKERFSAEFPKEGPSILRIQQVVRGDSAAYFCASPRLVAGANVLTFGAGSRLTVL.

This chain links TRBV18 with TRBJ2-3, with D tentatively TRBD2 (5 bases). Germline V CDR1 and CDR2: KGHSH, LQKENI. This CDR3 is built from 14 residues. Trimming pared 2 bases from V and 3 bases from J, leaving 9 bases between. The CDR3 coding sequence is TGTGCCAGCTCACCAGGGCCGGGGACAGATACGCAGTATTTT. Translated: CASSPGPGTDTQYF.

This clone was counted only a few times. The genes are TRBV14 and TRBJ2-5, with D hard to call. Between the trimmed V and J ends, which lost 4 bases and 4 bases, there was a span of 7 bases. The germline V gene encodes CDR1 SGHDN and CDR2 FVKESK. This CDR3 is built from 12 residues. CDR3 DNA sequence: TGTGCCAGCAGCCTCTGGCGAGAGACCCAGTACTTC. Protein: CASSLWRETQYF.

The gene calls are TRBV29-1 and TRBJ2-7, with TRBD1 as a possible D gene (6 bases). With 2 bases removed from V and 5 bases from J, the gap between germline ends came to 10 bases. The CDR3 has 12 residues. Germline-derived CDR1 and CDR2 are SQVTM and ANQGSEA. CDR3 sequence: CSVEFGGDEQYF. The CDR3 DNA follows: TGCAGCGTTGAATTTGGGGGCGACGAGCAGTACTTC.

In this sample, this clone turned up a few times. The J gene is TRBJ2-1, the V gene TRBV4-1; D assignment may be TRBD1 or TRBD2 (5 bases each). Trimming took off 5 bases at V and 12 bases at J, with 14 bases between the two ends. Germline V lookup: CDR1 MGHRA, CDR2 YSYEKL. The CDR3 has 12 amino acids. CDR3 coding DNA: TGCGCCAGCAGCTCACGAGATGGGGGGCAGTTCTTC. Amino acid sequence: CASSSRDGGQFF.

This chain joins TRBV4-1 and TRBJ1-6, with D possibly TRBD1 on 6 matching bases. This CDR3 has 15 amino acids. Trimming cost V 2 bases and J 6 bases, with 11 bases left between them. CDR1 and CDR2 from the germline V gene are MGHRA and YSYEKL. The CDR3 nucleotides are TGCGCCAGCAGCCAATTAACAGGGATTAATTCACCCCTCCACTTT. Translated: CASSQLTGINSPLHF.